The 21 T cell receptor beta chains in this list originate from one sample, sequenced in a study of blood T cell repertoires in COVID-19. Profiling relied on immunoSEQ multiplex PCR, and the TCRdb table lists in-frame clones only, not all of them. The sample carries about 250,000 clones, 88% recorded once. The sample comprised peripheral blood. These TCRs come from a woman between 25 and 40 years old with COVID-19, enrolled during active disease.

V usage is TRBV7-2 and J usage is TRBJ2-2, with D perhaps TRBD1 (5 bases). Germline assignment: CDR1 SGHTA and CDR2 FQGNSA. Trimming shortened V by 2 bases and J by 6 bases, and 19 bases separated the two germline ends. The CDR3 runs 17 residues. CDR3 amino acids: CASSLQLGAEFAGELFF. The CDR3 DNA is TGTGCCAGCAGCTTACAGTTAGGGGCGGAGTTTGCCGGGGAGCTGTTTTTT.

This clone has just one count. The rearrangement joins TRBV27 to TRBJ2-1; TRBD1 aligns across 7 bases. Looked up from germline, CDR1 is MNHEY and CDR2 is SMNVEV (reference sequence). The CDR3 length is 15 residues. V shed 8 bases, J shed 1 base, and the junction held 8 bases outside the gene matches. The CDR3 protein is CASVPGTDSYNEQFF. Written as DNA, the CDR3 is TGTGCCAGCGTACCCGGGACAGATTCCTACAATGAGCAGTTCTTC.

This rearrangement joins TRBV15 to TRBJ1-1; 7 bases fit TRBD1. Germline CDR1 and CDR2: LNHNV and YYDKDF (reference sequence). With 5 bases clipped from V and 2 bases from J, the junction kept 8 bases outside the gene matches. The CDR3 is 15 residues long. For the CDR3, the DNA is TGTGCCACCAGCGCCCGGACAGGCTTCAACACTGAAGCTTTCTTT. Translating gives CATSARTGFNTEAFF.

This chain links TRBV6-2 or TRBV6-3 with TRBJ2-3; TRBD1 matches 7 bases. Trimming took 5 bases from V and 0 from J; bases not matched to a gene: 5. The germline V gene has CDR1 MNHEY and CDR2 SVGEGT. The CDR3 extends over 15 amino acids. CDR3 sequence reads: CASSAQGESTDTQYF. CDR3 DNA: TGTGCCAGCAGTGCCCAGGGGGAAAGCACAGATACGCAGTATTTT.

V is TRBV24-1 and J is TRBJ2-2, with 9 bases aligning to TRBD2. This CDR3 comprises 16 residues. The V gene end was trimmed by 7 bases and the J gene end by 6 bases; junction bases not matched to a gene: 11. The V gene's germline CDR1 is KGHDR and CDR2 SFDVKD. The CDR3 is CATSTAGTSRSGELFF. The CDR3 DNA sequence: TGTGCCACCAGCACCGCCGGGACTAGCCGATCCGGGGAGCTGTTTTTT.

The chain uses TRBV19 and TRBJ2-5; 8 bases fit TRBD1. This CDR3 has 17 residues. The trim removed 4 bases at V and 5 bases at J, leaving 15 bases unmatched. Germline assignment: CDR1 LNHDA and CDR2 SQIVND (reference sequence). The CDR3 region has the DNA TGTGCCAGTAGTACCCGCCCTCGACAGGGGCCAGGGGAGACCCAGTACTTC. It codes for CASSTRPRQGPGETQYF.

V and J are TRBV5-1 and TRBJ2-5; 14 bases line up with TRBD2. CDR1 is SGHRS, CDR2 YFSETQ, per germline. V lost 4 bases, J lost 4 bases, and 9 bases stayed unmatched. The CDR3 runs 17 residues. CDR3 nucleotide sequence: TGCGCCAGCAGCCCAGGACTAGCGGGGGGAGATGGAGAGACCCAGTACTTC. As protein: CASSPGLAGGDGETQYF.

The V gene is TRBV4-2, the J gene TRBJ2-7; 11 bases line up with TRBD1. This CDR3 is 16 amino acids long. Germline V gene data show CDR1 as LGHNA and CDR2 as YNFKEQ. Trimming took 0 bases from V and 10 from J; bases not matched to a gene: 11. The CDR3 reads CASSQERGTGGLYQYF. For the CDR3, the DNA is TGTGCCAGCAGCCAAGAAAGAGGGACAGGGGGACTCTATCAGTACTTC.

In its sample, this clone was seen once. The CDR3: CASSKTGVRAEAFF. The CDR3 bases are TGTGCCAGCAGTAAAACAGGGGTGAGGGCTGAAGCTTTCTTT. This chain links TRBV6-5 with TRBJ1-1; TRBD1 agrees at 7 bases. There are 14 residues in the CDR3. The germline V gene has CDR1 MNHEY and CDR2 SVGAGI. The V gene end was trimmed by 5 bases and the J gene end by 6 bases; junction bases not matched to a gene: 9.

This chain joins TRBV27 and TRBJ2-1; D gene unclear. This CDR3 comprises 12 residues. The V end lost 5 bases, the J end lost 12 bases, and 14 bases lay between the germline ends. Germline CDR1 MNHEY, CDR2 SMNVEV (reference sequence). CDR3 residues: CASSPSSVGQFF. CDR3 DNA sequence: TGTGCCAGCAGTCCAAGCTCGGTTGGGCAGTTCTTC.

This rearrangement joins TRBV5-8 to TRBJ2-2; D uncertain. V was shortened by 2 bases and J by 9 bases, with 11 bases between the two germline ends. Germline CDR1 reads SGHTS; CDR2 reads YDEGEE. The CDR3 runs 13 residues. CDR3 amino acids: CASSFRYSRELFF. The DNA for the CDR3 is TGTGCCAGCAGCTTCCGCTACTCCCGGGAGCTGTTTTTT.

The V and J genes are TRBV4-3 and TRBJ2-1; D might be TRBD2 (7 bases). V was trimmed by 1 base and J by 5 bases, leaving 15 bases between them. Looked up from germline, CDR1 is LGHNA and CDR2 is YSLEER. CDR3 length equals 16 residues. CDR3 nucleotide sequence: TGCGCCAGCAGCCAAGTTGATCGGGGGGCCCACAATGAGCAGTTCTTC. It is translated as CASSQVDRGAHNEQFF.

The chain is built from TRBV24-1 and TRBJ2-2, with TRBD1 matching over 11 bases. The length of the CDR3 is 17 residues. Unmatched junction bases numbered 9, after V lost 6 bases and J lost 4 bases. The V gene's germline CDR1 is KGHDR and CDR2 SFDVKD. The CDR3, as DNA: TGTGCCACCAGTTCCCCCGGACAGGGGGCTCGCACCGGGGAGCTGTTTTTT. As protein: CATSSPGQGARTGELFF.

This chain links TRBV7-2 with TRBJ1-6, with a weak D call TRBD1 (5 bases). This CDR3 region has 13 residues. Trimming shortened V by 4 bases and J by 7 bases, and 8 bases separated the two germline ends. Germline CDR1 and CDR2: SGHTA and FQGNSA. Here the CDR3 reads CASSWGGNSPLHF. The DNA for the CDR3 is TGTGCCAGCAGCTGGGGGGGGAATTCACCCCTCCACTTT.

In its sample, this clone was seen once. This chain uses TRBV27 with TRBJ1-4; a possible D gene is TRBD1 (5 bases). Germline lookup yields CDR1 MNHEY and CDR2 SMNVEV (reference sequence). V lost 8 bases and J lost 4, with 14 bases in between. The CDR3 loop spans 14 amino acids. CDR3 coding DNA: TGTGCCAGCGGATCCGGGGGGGATAATGAAAAACTGTTTTTT. Translated, it gives CASGSGGDNEKLFF.

This clone has only a few counts. The chain joins TRBV25-1 to TRBJ2-6; D remains ambiguous. Per germline, CDR1 MGHDK and CDR2 SYGVNS. The CDR3 is made up of 17 amino acids. V lost 2 bases and J 2 bases, leaving 13 bases between the germline ends. In DNA form, the CDR3 reads TGTGCCAGCAGTGAAGGTCAATGGTGGCCTGGGGCCAACGTCCTGACTTTC. Its protein is CASSEGQWWPGANVLTF.

The V gene is TRBV10-2, the J gene TRBJ2-1; D uncertain. CDR1 is WSHSY and CDR2 is SAAADI in the germline V gene. The V and J ends lost 2 bases and 9 bases respectively, with 8 bases between them. This CDR3 has 12 amino acids. The CDR3 DNA sequence: TGCGCCAGCAGTGAGCTGAGGAGTGAGCAGTTCTTC. This encodes CASSELRSEQFF.

This clone was seen a few times. The V and J genes are TRBV4-2 and TRBJ2-3; TRBD2 matches at 9 bases. The CDR3 has 16 residues. V trimming: 4 bases; J trimming: 6 bases; junction bases outside the gene matches: 11. Germline values: CDR1 LGHNA, CDR2 YNFKEQ. The CDR3 here is CASSRRSGGLTDTQYF. The CDR3 DNA sequence: TGTGCCAGCAGCCGGAGAAGCGGGGGGCTGACCGATACGCAGTATTTT.

This rearrangement joins TRBV20-1 to TRBJ1-5; 7 nucleotides agree with TRBD1. The V gene's germline CDR1 is DFQATT and CDR2 SNEGSKA (reference sequence). V shed 2 bases and J 13 bases; nucleotides not matched to a gene: 5. CDR3 length: 11 residues. The CDR3 reads CSARRTGAQHF. The CDR3 DNA reads as TGCAGTGCTAGACGAACAGGGGCACAGCATTTT.

The V call is TRBV5-1, the J call TRBJ1-3; 7 bases are shared with TRBD1. The CDR3 is 16 amino acids. Germline V CDR1 and CDR2: SGHRS, YFSETQ. Trimming took 2 bases from V and 0 from J; bases not matched to a gene: 5. CDR3 in amino acids: CASSLDRASSGNTIYF. The CDR3 DNA sequence: TGCGCCAGCAGCTTAGACAGGGCCAGCTCTGGAAACACCATATATTTT. Full variable domain (missing parts from reference TRBV5-1 and TRBJ1-3): KAGVTQTPRYLIKTRGQQVTLSCSPISGHRSVSWYQQTPGQGLQFLFEYFSETQRNKGNFPGRFSGRQFSNSRSEMNVSTLELGDSALYLCASSLDRASSGNTIYFGEGSWLTVV.

The genes are TRBV6-4 and TRBJ2-2; TRBD2 aligns across 8 bases. Trimming took 10 bases from V and 1 from J; bases not matched to a gene: 8. The CDR3 runs to 15 residues. Germline V CDR1 and CDR2: MRHNA, SNTAGT. CDR3 protein: CATQPSGGNTGELFF. The DNA of the CDR3 is TGTGCCACCCAACCCAGCGGGGGGAACACCGGGGAGCTGTTTTTT.